The following is a T cell receptor (beta chain) sequence with its context. It was cDNA, reverse transcribed from extracted RNA, that served as the sequencing template. Repertoires were generated with immunoSEQ multiplex PCR, while TCRdb's copy carries only in-frame clones and drops some. The sample shows about 69,000 clones, 55% to 75% of them seen only once. These data originate in a study of CD8+ T cells in alopecia areata. V was pared by 4 bases and J by 8 bases, with 17 bases between. Germline-derived CDR1 and CDR2 are LNHNV and YYDKDF (reference sequence). CDR3 size: 15 residues. The chain combines TRBV15 with TRBJ1-4; no clear D gene. The sequence derives from a human donor with alopecia areata. The sample in question was CD8+ T cells sorted from blood, obtained at week 0. The CDR3 sequence: CATSTWASGREKLFF. The DNA of the CDR3 is TGTGCCACCAGCACCTGGGCCTCCGGGCGGGAAAAACTGTTTTTT. The full variable domain, in which reference TRBV15 and TRBJ1-4 provide the parts outside the CDR3, is DAMVIQNPRYQVTQFGKPVTLSCSQTLNHNVMYWYQQKSSQAPKLLFHYYDKDFNNEADTPDNFQSRRPNTSFCFLDIRSPGLGDTAMYLCATSTWASGREKLFFGSGTQLSVL.